This T cell receptor (beta chain) was observed in a study of patients and donors after allogeneic stem cell transplantation. Via MiXCR, TCRdb re-called the RT-PCR reads, giving one row per CDR3 protein. The sample lists about 960,000 distinct CDR3 sequences; about a sixth were seen once. The source is a human donor who was either an allogeneic HSCT recipient or a stem cell or donor lymphocyte infusion donor (not recorded which). It is not recorded whose cells these are; they may come from a transplant donor. Material: blood, either unsorted or a sorted T cell fraction (not recorded which).

The chain's CDR3 is CASSPLPHF. CDR3 in DNA: TGTGCCAGCAGCCCCCTTCCGCATTTT. This chain uses TRBV6-5 with TRBJ1-5; no clear D gene. Germline V gene data show CDR1 as MNHEY and CDR2 as SVGAGI. Trimming pared 6 bases from V and 15 bases from J, leaving 9 bases between. This CDR3 comprises 9 residues.